These T cell receptor beta chains were read from a single sample in a study of PD-1 blockade in mismatch repair-deficient tumors. TCRdb keeps only in-frame clones here, not all; method: immunoSEQ multiplex PCR. The repertoire has about 25,000 clones, around 84% of them found once; the top ten carry over 2.5%. Sequenced material: PBMCs, taken before pembrolizumab treatment. These receptors all stem from an adult with mismatch repair-deficient cancer. Both conserved end residues are part of each CDR3. Each record gives: V gene, J gene, clone size, D gene, CDR3 protein, CDR3 DNA. D genes are given only for firm matches. Clone size, where shown, is once, few, many, or a class for clones that have expanded.

v_gene: TRBV6-7; j_gene: TRBJ1-4; abundance: NA; d_gene: NA; CDR3aa: CASGGINEKLFF; CDR3nt: TGTGCCAGCGGAGGGATTAATGAAAAACTGTTTTTT
v_gene: TRBV9; j_gene: TRBJ2-1; abundance: NA; d_gene: TRBD2; CDR3aa: CASSGLAGRTYNEQFF; CDR3nt: TGTGCCAGCAGCGGACTAGCGGGACGAACCTACAATGAGCAGTTCTTC
v_gene: TRBV6-1; j_gene: TRBJ2-7; abundance: NA; d_gene: NA; CDR3aa: CASSAAGNSYEQYF; CDR3nt: TGTGCCAGCAGTGCGGCGGGCAACTCCTACGAGCAGTACTTC
v_gene: TRBV6-1; j_gene: TRBJ2-5; abundance: NA; d_gene: NA; CDR3aa: CASSAFETGGETQYF; CDR3nt: TGTGCCAGCAGCGCCTTTGAGACTGGAGGGGAGACCCAGTACTTC
v_gene: TRBV6-6; j_gene: TRBJ2-2; abundance: NA; d_gene: NA; CDR3aa: CASSYSSNTGELFF; CDR3nt: TGTGCCAGCAGTTACTCCTCGAACACCGGGGAGCTGTTTTTT
v_gene: TRBV7-9; j_gene: TRBJ2-7; abundance: NA; d_gene: TRBD2; CDR3aa: CASTRGVGSYEQYF; CDR3nt: TGTGCCAGCACCCGGGGGGTGGGCTCCTACGAGCAGTACTTC
v_gene: TRBV27; j_gene: TRBJ2-5; abundance: NA; d_gene: TRBD1; CDR3aa: CASSPRDRGGQETQYF; CDR3nt: TGTGCCAGCAGTCCCAGGGACAGGGGGGGCCAAGAGACCCAGTACTTC
v_gene: TRBV7-9; j_gene: TRBJ2-1; abundance: NA; d_gene: TRBD2; CDR3aa: CASSLARPASGRANEQFF; CDR3nt: TGTGCCAGCAGCTTAGCGCGACCGGCCAGCGGGAGGGCCAATGAGCAGTTCTTC
v_gene: TRBV14; j_gene: TRBJ1-2; abundance: NA; d_gene: NA; CDR3aa: CASSQGTVYGYTF; CDR3nt: TGTGCCAGCAGCCAAGGTACAGTCTATGGCTACACCTTC
v_gene: TRBV30; j_gene: TRBJ1-2; abundance: few; d_gene: TRBD1; CDR3aa: CACPAIHRQGGYTF; CDR3nt: TGTGCCTGCCCCGCAATTCACAGACAGGGCGGCTACACCTTC
v_gene: TRBV9; j_gene: TRBJ1-2; abundance: NA; d_gene: TRBD1; CDR3aa: CASSVDAGTEYYGYTF; CDR3nt: TGTGCCAGCAGCGTCGATGCCGGGACAGAGTACTATGGCTACACCTTC
v_gene: TRBV2; j_gene: TRBJ2-1; abundance: NA; d_gene: TRBD2; CDR3aa: CASSGLAGYNEQFF; CDR3nt: TGTGCCAGCAGTGGGCTAGCGGGCTACAATGAGCAGTTCTTC
v_gene: TRBV27; j_gene: TRBJ1-2; abundance: NA; d_gene: NA; CDR3aa: CASSLGSGFGYTF; CDR3nt: TGTGCCAGCAGTTTAGGGTCGGGGTTTGGCTACACCTTC
v_gene: TRBV5-1; j_gene: TRBJ1-2; abundance: NA; d_gene: NA; CDR3aa: CASSVAGKGGYTF; CDR3nt: TGCGCCAGCAGCGTGGCGGGAAAAGGTGGCTACACCTTC
v_gene: TRBV9; j_gene: TRBJ2-3; abundance: NA; d_gene: TRBD2; CDR3aa: CASSVGGVAGVVDTQYF; CDR3nt: TGTGCCAGCAGCGTAGGGGGGGTAGCGGGAGTGGTAGATACGCAGTATTTT
v_gene: TRBV5-1; j_gene: TRBJ2-5; abundance: NA; d_gene: TRBD2; CDR3aa: CASSEGTSGQETQYF; CDR3nt: TGCGCCAGCAGCGAAGGGACTAGCGGCCAAGAGACCCAGTACTTC
v_gene: TRBV5-4; j_gene: TRBJ2-6; abundance: NA; d_gene: TRBD1; CDR3aa: CASSKTGGANSGANVLTF; CDR3nt: TGTGCCAGCAGTAAGACAGGGGGCGCTAACTCTGGGGCCAACGTCCTGACTTTC
v_gene: TRBV28; j_gene: TRBJ1-1; abundance: NA; d_gene: TRBD1; CDR3aa: CASSLRATGARAFF; CDR3nt: TGTGCCAGCAGTTTGAGGGCGACAGGGGCCAGGGCTTTCTTT
v_gene: TRBV4-2; j_gene: TRBJ2-2; abundance: NA; d_gene: NA; CDR3aa: CASSLSRTGELFF; CDR3nt: TGTGCCAGCAGCCTAAGCCGGACCGGGGAGCTGTTTTTT
v_gene: TRBV6-6; j_gene: TRBJ2-7; abundance: few; d_gene: NA; CDR3aa: CASSYGGDLSYEQYF; CDR3nt: TGTGCCAGCAGTTACGGCGGGGACCTCTCCTACGAGCAGTACTTC
v_gene: TRBV28; j_gene: TRBJ2-1; abundance: NA; d_gene: TRBD2; CDR3aa: CASRRGTSGRANEQFF; CDR3nt: TGTGCCAGCAGACGAGGAACTAGCGGGAGGGCGAATGAGCAGTTCTTC
v_gene: TRBV5-5; j_gene: TRBJ2-5; abundance: once; d_gene: TRBD1; CDR3aa: CASSSVTGVETQYF; CDR3nt: TGTGCCAGCAGCTCAGTCACAGGGGTAGAGACCCAGTACTTC
v_gene: TRBV5-4; j_gene: TRBJ2-7; abundance: NA; d_gene: TRBD2; CDR3aa: CASSLGGASGLYEQYF; CDR3nt: TGTGCCAGCAGTTTGGGGGGGGCTAGCGGGCTTTACGAGCAGTACTTC
v_gene: TRBV19; j_gene: TRBJ1-3; abundance: NA; d_gene: NA; CDR3aa: CASSISDRGGSGNTIYF; CDR3nt: TGTGCCAGTAGTATCAGCGATAGGGGAGGCTCTGGAAACACCATATATTTT
v_gene: TRBV9; j_gene: TRBJ1-2; abundance: NA; d_gene: NA; CDR3aa: CASSVHMAAFDGYTF; CDR3nt: TGTGCCAGCAGCGTCCATATGGCCGCCTTTGATGGCTACACCTTC
v_gene: TRBV2; j_gene: TRBJ1-3; abundance: few; d_gene: TRBD1; CDR3aa: CASNLDRAGNTIYF; CDR3nt: TGTGCCAGCAATTTAGACAGGGCTGGAAACACCATATATTTT
v_gene: TRBV10-2; j_gene: TRBJ2-3; abundance: NA; d_gene: TRBD1; CDR3aa: CASSGGQGTDTQYF; CDR3nt: TGCGCCAGCAGTGGGGGACAGGGGACAGATACGCAGTATTTT
v_gene: TRBV27; j_gene: TRBJ2-1; abundance: NA; d_gene: NA; CDR3aa: CASSLSGDIYNEQFF; CDR3nt: TGTGCCAGCAGCTTATCGGGGGACATATACAATGAGCAGTTCTTC
v_gene: TRBV19; j_gene: TRBJ2-7; abundance: NA; d_gene: TRBD2; CDR3aa: CATQLAGGSSYEQYF; CDR3nt: TGTGCCACGCAGCTAGCGGGAGGGAGCTCCTACGAGCAGTACTTC
v_gene: TRBV20-1; j_gene: TRBJ2-7; abundance: NA; d_gene: NA; CDR3aa: CSARLVYEQYF; CDR3nt: TGCAGTGCTAGACTCGTCTACGAGCAGTACTTC
v_gene: TRBV29-1; j_gene: TRBJ2-5; abundance: NA; d_gene: TRBD2; CDR3aa: CSVVAGGRGETQYF; CDR3nt: TGCAGCGTTGTAGCGGGAGGGCGAGGTGAGACCCAGTACTTC
v_gene: TRBV28; j_gene: TRBJ1-5; abundance: NA; d_gene: TRBD1; CDR3aa: CASSTPPRQGQGQPQHF; CDR3nt: TGTGCCAGCAGTACACCCCCAAGACAGGGCCAAGGTCAGCCCCAGCATTTT